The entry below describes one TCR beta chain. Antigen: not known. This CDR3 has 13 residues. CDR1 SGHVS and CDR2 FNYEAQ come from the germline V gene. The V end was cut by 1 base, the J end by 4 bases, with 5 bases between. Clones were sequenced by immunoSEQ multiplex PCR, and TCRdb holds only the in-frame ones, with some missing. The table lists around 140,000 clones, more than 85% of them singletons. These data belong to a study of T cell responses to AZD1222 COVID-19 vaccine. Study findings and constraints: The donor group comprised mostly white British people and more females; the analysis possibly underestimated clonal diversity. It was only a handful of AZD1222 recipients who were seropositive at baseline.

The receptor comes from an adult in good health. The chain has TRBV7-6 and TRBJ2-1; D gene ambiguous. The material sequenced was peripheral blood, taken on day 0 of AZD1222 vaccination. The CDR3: CASSLGIYNEQFF. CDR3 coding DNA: TGTGCCAGCAGCTTAGGCATTTACAATGAGCAGTTCTTC.